The 23 T cell receptor beta chains given below trace back to one sample, sequenced in a study of OX40 agonist ivuxolimab in advanced cancers. Profiled with immunoSEQ multiplex PCR; TCRdb holds only in-frame clones, not every one. The table has 55,000 to 90,000 clones, 70% to 90% seen once. Source: CD4+ or CD8+ T cells sorted from blood, taken in a trial of the OX40 agonist ivuxolimab. The receptors shown here come from an adult with an advanced solid tumor such as melanoma, head and neck, liver or kidney cancer.

The chain combines TRBV5-4 with TRBJ2-3, with TRBD1 matching 7 bases. Per germline, CDR1 SGHNT and CDR2 YYREEE (reference sequence). This CDR3 is 14 amino acids long. The ends lost 3 bases at V and 2 bases at J; junction bases unmatched: 3. Here the CDR3 DNA reads TGTGCCAGCAGCTCGACAGGGAACACAGATACGCAGTATTTT. Translated: CASSSTGNTDTQYF.

The CDR3 protein is CASSSPGQPSYEQYF. The CDR3 DNA is TGTGCCAGCAGTTCTCCGGGACAGCCAAGCTACGAGCAGTACTTC. This chain uses TRBV27 with TRBJ2-7; 7 positions agree with TRBD1. Germline V gene sequence: CDR1 MNHEY, CDR2 SMNVEV (reference sequence). With 4 bases clipped from V and 3 bases from J, the junction kept 9 bases outside the gene matches. This CDR3 comprises 15 residues.

The table lists this clone with a count of one. This chain uses TRBV28 with TRBJ2-1, with 16 positions matching TRBD2. Germline V gives CDR1 MDHEN, CDR2 SYDVKM. V was clipped by 6 bases and J by 6 bases; unmatched bases: 5. The CDR3 extends over 16 amino acids. CDR3 protein: CASREGLAGGVNEQFF. DNA for the CDR3: TGTGCCAGCAGAGAGGGACTAGCGGGAGGGGTCAATGAGCAGTTCTTC.

The chain couples TRBV6-5 to TRBJ1-1; D is unresolved. The germline V and J ends were trimmed by 1 base and 4 bases, with 7 bases remaining between them. The germline gives CDR1 MNHEY, CDR2 SVGAGI. The CDR3 spans 13 residues. As DNA, the CDR3 is TGTGCCAGCAGTTACTGGCGGGGCACTGAAGCTTTCTTT. Its translation: CASSYWRGTEAFF.

This clone was counted a few times. J is TRBJ1-5 and V is TRBV4-2; tentatively, D is TRBD1 (5 bases). Deletions cut 0 bases from V and 3 bases from J, with 9 bases between. The CDR3 sequence is 15 residues long. Per the germline V gene, CDR1 is LGHNA and CDR2 is YNFKEQ. Here the CDR3 DNA reads TGTGCCAGCAGCCAAGAGGGGCAGTACAATCAGCCCCAGCATTTT. It encodes CASSQEGQYNQPQHF.

This chain joins TRBV6-5 and TRBJ1-5, with D tentatively TRBD1 (5 bases). Germline CDR1 and CDR2: MNHEY and SVGAGI. The length of the CDR3 is 13 residues. Trimming pared 8 bases from V and 3 bases from J, leaving 11 bases between. The CDR3 bases are TGTGCCAGCGGTAAGGGGCCCAATCAGCCCCAGCATTTT. Protein sequence: CASGKGPNQPQHF.

This clone was seen only a few times. The V call is TRBV5-4, the J call TRBJ1-2; TRBD1 matches 7 bases. Germline V gene sequence: CDR1 SGHNT, CDR2 YYREEE (reference sequence). With V trimmed by 4 bases and J by 1 base, 7 bases remained unmatched. The CDR3 loop spans 15 amino acids. This CDR3 reads CASSPGQVVNYGYTF. CDR3 in DNA: TGTGCCAGCAGCCCCGGACAGGTGGTTAACTATGGCTACACCTTC.

The chain links TRBV6-5 to TRBJ2-7; 10 bases map to TRBD2. Per the germline V gene, CDR1 is MNHEY and CDR2 is SVGAGI. The CDR3 extends over 14 amino acids. The junction had 5 bases not matched to a gene; V was cut back by 6 bases and J by 3 bases. The chain's CDR3 is CASSQREGRYEQYF. In DNA form, the CDR3 reads TGTGCCAGCAGCCAGCGGGAGGGCCGCTACGAGCAGTACTTC.

This sequence joins TRBV2 and TRBJ2-1; D is ambiguous. Per the germline V gene, CDR1 is SNHLY and CDR2 is FYNNEI. Trimming left V 6 bases short and J 1 base short, with 10 bases between. This CDR3 region has 14 residues. CDR3 sequence: CASRPDRSYNEQFF. The CDR3 DNA reads as TGTGCCAGCAGGCCGGATCGGTCCTACAATGAGCAGTTCTTC. Full variable domain (outside the CDR3, taken from reference TRBV2 and TRBJ2-1): EPEVTQTPSHQVTQMGQEVILRCVPISNHLYFYWYRQILGQKVEFLVSFYNNEISEKSEIFDDQFSVERPDGSNFTLKIRSTKLEDSAMYFCASRPDRSYNEQFFGPGTRLTVL.

The chain couples TRBV5-4 to TRBJ1-1, with a possible D match to TRBD1 (6 bases). Trimming shortened V by 0 bases and J by 6 bases, and 15 bases separated the two germline ends. Germline V CDR1 and CDR2: SGHNT, YYREEE (reference sequence). This CDR3 is built from 15 residues. This CDR3 reads CASSLENQGQAEAFF. In nucleotides, the CDR3 is TGTGCCAGCAGCTTGGAAAATCAGGGGCAGGCTGAAGCTTTCTTT.

The chain carries TRBV28 and TRBJ1-3; D is possibly TRBD1 (5 bases). The length of the CDR3 is 16 residues. CDR1 is MDHEN, CDR2 SYDVKM, per germline. Trimming took off 5 bases at V and 1 base at J, with 15 bases between the two ends. The CDR3 nucleotides read TGTGCCAGCAGTGGTCCGGGCCGGGGGTCTGGAAACACCATATATTTT. It translates to CASSGPGRGSGNTIYF.

The chain recombines TRBV25-1 with TRBJ1-1, with no clear D. CDR1 and CDR2 from the germline V gene are MGHDK and SYGVNS. The CDR3 length is 13 residues. Trimming pared 2 bases from V and 7 bases from J, leaving 11 bases between. CDR3: CASSERRRDEAFF. In DNA form, the CDR3 reads TGTGCCAGCAGTGAACGCCGACGGGATGAAGCTTTCTTT. The full variable domain, in which reference TRBV25-1 and TRBJ1-1 provide the parts outside the CDR3, is EADIYQTPRYLVIGTGKKITLECSQTMGHDKMYWYQQDPGMELHLIHYSYGVNSTEKGDLSSESTVSRIRTEHFPLTLESARPSHTSQYLCASSERRRDEAFFGQGTRLTVV.

The chain recombines TRBV5-1 with TRBJ2-3; the match to TRBD2 covers 14 bases. CDR1 is SGHRS and CDR2 is YFSETQ in the germline V gene. J lost 4 bases, V lost 4 bases, and 8 bases had no gene match. The CDR3 covers 17 residues. In DNA form, the CDR3 reads TGCGCCAGCAGCCTACCGGGACTAGCGGGGGCATCAGATACGCAGTATTTT. This translates into CASSLPGLAGASDTQYF.

This sequence joins TRBV27 and TRBJ2-5; possible D gene TRBD2, 6 bases. V shed 6 bases and J shed 5 bases, with 16 bases lying between them. Germline V gene sequence: CDR1 MNHEY, CDR2 SMNVEV (reference sequence). The CDR3 is 14 residues long. The CDR3 reads CASRQTWGDETQYF. In DNA, the CDR3 is TGTGCCAGCAGGCAGACGTGGGGGGATGAGACCCAGTACTTC.

This clone was detected once. In this CDR3 the conserved last residue, phenylalanine or tryptophan, is missing, so a read error is likely. The chain links TRBV18 to TRBJ2-7; D might be TRBD2 (5 bases). This CDR3 contains 12 residues. Germline V lookup: CDR1 KGHSH, CDR2 LQKENI. Trimming cost V 5 bases and J 5 bases, with 10 bases left between them. The CDR3: CASSYSRDEQYL. CDR3 coding DNA: TGTGCCAGCTCATACTCGCGGGACGAGCAGTACCTC.

This chain links TRBV20-1 with TRBJ2-7; tentative D call: TRBD1 (6 bases). V was shortened by 5 bases and J by 9 bases, with 11 bases between the two germline ends. The CDR3 loop spans 10 amino acids. Germline V gives CDR1 DFQATT, CDR2 SNEGSKA (reference sequence). The DNA for the CDR3 is TGCAGTGCTGCCCGGACAGTGCAGTACTTC. Protein sequence: CSAARTVQYF.

The chain uses TRBV27 and TRBJ2-1, with 14 positions matching TRBD2. Germline loops: CDR1 MNHEY, CDR2 SMNVEV (reference sequence). Trimming took 2 bases from V and 8 from J; bases not matched to a gene: 5. The CDR3 contains 16 residues. The CDR3 sequence: CASSLQGLAGADEQFF. CDR3 DNA sequence: TGTGCCAGCAGTTTACAGGGACTAGCGGGGGCGGATGAGCAGTTCTTC.

This chain joins TRBV14 and TRBJ1-1, with 7 bases that match TRBD1. This CDR3 spans 14 amino acids. V trimming: 2 bases; J trimming: 4 bases; junction bases outside the gene matches: 4. Per germline, CDR1 SGHDN and CDR2 FVKESK. The CDR3 DNA reads TGTGCCAGCAGCCAATTTGCAGGGGGCACTGAAGCTTTCTTT. It encodes CASSQFAGGTEAFF. The full variable domain, its missing parts supplied by reference TRBV14 and TRBJ1-1, is EAGVTQFPSHSVIEKGQTVTLRCDPISGHDNLYWYRRVMGKEIKFLLHFVKESKQDESGMPNNRFLAERTGGTYSTLKVQPAELEDSGVYFCASSQFAGGTEAFFGQGTRLTVV.

This clone was seen a few times. The chain couples TRBV6-5 to TRBJ2-3; 7 nucleotides align to TRBD1. The CDR3 has 15 residues. The ends lost 2 bases at V and 5 bases at J; junction bases unmatched: 7. CDR1 is MNHEY, CDR2 SVGAGI, per germline. The chain's CDR3 is CASSYRGGLGDTQYF. The CDR3 nucleotides read TGTGCCAGCAGTTACAGAGGGGGCTTGGGAGATACGCAGTATTTT.

CDR3 amino acids: CASRWAGGSSYEQYF. The CDR3 bases are TGTGCCAGCAGGTGGGCGGGGGGGAGCTCCTACGAGCAGTACTTC. V is TRBV6-1 and J is TRBJ2-7; 9 bases match TRBD2. Germline loops: CDR1 MNHNS, CDR2 SASEGT. CDR3 length: 15 residues. After removal of 6 bases from V and 0 bases from J, the junction contained 6 bases not matched to a gene.

This clone was found once. The chain recombines TRBV6-5 with TRBJ1-2; 7 nucleotides align to TRBD1. V shed 8 bases, J shed 3 bases, and the junction held 9 bases outside the gene matches. Per the germline V gene, CDR1 is MNHEY and CDR2 is SVGAGI. CDR3 length equals 14 residues. CDR3 bases: TGTGCCAGCCGCCAACAGGGGTCCTACTATGGCTACACCTTC. Translated: CASRQQGSYYGYTF.

V usage is TRBV5-4 and J usage is TRBJ2-6; D is unresolved. CDR1 and CDR2 (germline): SGHNT, YYREEE (reference sequence). The CDR3 runs to 17 residues. Between the trimmed V and J ends, which lost 4 bases and 0 bases, there was a span of 14 bases. The CDR3 loop is CASSMWTGHSGANVLTF. CDR3 nucleotide sequence: TGTGCCAGCAGCATGTGGACGGGCCACTCTGGGGCCAACGTCCTGACTTTC.

This clone was seen a few times. This chain links TRBV7-9 with TRBJ2-3; D gene unclear. Trimming shortened V by 2 bases and J by 2 bases, and 5 bases separated the two germline ends. Looked up from germline, CDR1 is SEHNR and CDR2 is FQNEAQ (reference sequence). The length of the CDR3 is 13 residues. CDR3 protein: CASSLIATDTQYF. In nucleotides, the CDR3 is TGTGCCAGCAGCTTAATCGCCACAGATACGCAGTATTTT.